This TCR beta chain was observed in a study of blood T cell repertoires in COVID-19. Study details: COVID-19 samples from acute and convalescent phases originated in the United States, Italy and Spain. PBMCs, B-cell-depleted T cells, or T cells were the source of the cDNA or gDNA that made up the material.

This clone was counted only a few times. Authors' data handling: Estimates of nucleated cell counts were drawn from the amplification of reference gene primers. The data were produced by immunoSEQ multiplex PCR, yet TCRdb's version contains in-frame clones alone and is incomplete. V and J calls and clone size come straight from that table; D and trimming were deduced from the DNA. Of about 97,000 clones in the sample, roughly 80% were seen once. The sequenced sample consisted of peripheral blood. The source of this sequence is a man between 60 and 75 years old with acute or convalescent COVID-19.

CDR3 sequence reads: CSVLRGQGPEQFF. CDR3 nucleotide sequence: TGCAGCGTTCTTAGGGGGCAGGGGCCTGAGCAGTTCTTC. The chain employs TRBV29-1 and TRBJ2-1; 7 bases are a match to TRBD1. CDR1 is SQVTM and CDR2 is ANQGSEA in the germline V gene. The CDR3 sequence is 13 residues long. V trimming: 5 bases; J trimming: 9 bases; junction bases outside the gene matches: 10.